Below, 16 T cell receptor beta chains from the same sample are listed, as sequenced in a study of T cells in women clearing cervical HPV infection. The protocol was immunoSEQ multiplex PCR, while the TCRdb copy is restricted to in-frame clones and leaves out a portion. The record lists about 34,000 clones, of which the ten most abundant hold about 3.4%. Sequences were obtained from blood buffy coat. These TCRs come from a woman between 18 and 70 years old with a cervical HPV16 infection that either progressed to CIN3+ or cleared (not recorded which).

On this clone itself: An end of the junction differs from the germline gene, which may be a read error. The read ends 3 residues early relative to the CDR3; the germline J gene fills the gap. This chain joins TRBV7-9 and TRBJ2-7; D call uncertain. This CDR3 region has 12 residues. Per the germline V gene, CDR1 is SEHNR and CDR2 is FQNEAQ (reference sequence). The CDR3 loop is CTSSLNTYEQYF. The part of the CDR3 DNA that was read is TGTACCAGCAGCTTAAACACCTACGAG.

Worth noting for this clone: The read falls 3 residues short of the CDR3 end, and the missing part is taken from the germline J gene. The rearrangement uses TRBV20-1 and TRBJ2-3; 9 positions match TRBD2. The J segment lost 3 bases and the V segment lost 2 bases, leaving 12 bases of the junction unmatched. CDR1 is DFQATT and CDR2 is SNEGSKA in the germline V gene (reference sequence). There are 17 residues in the CDR3. This CDR3 is CSARSHRASGTTDTQYF. CDR3 DNA, as far as it was read: TGCAGTGCTAGATCCCACCGGGCTAGCGGGACGACAGATACG.

Of note for this clone: The read ends 3 residues before the CDR3 terminus; that terminus is restored from the germline J gene. V is TRBV23-1 and J is TRBJ1-2, with a weak D call TRBD1 (5 bases). TRBV23-1 is labeled an ORF, and its function is uncertain. The ends were cut back, 10 bases at V and 2 bases at J, with 17 bases in the middle. The CDR3 loop spans 14 amino acids. CDR3 DNA, as far as it was read: TGCGCCAACTACCTCGGGGGGGGGAACTATGGC. Amino acids: CANYLGGGNYG. The full CDR3 sequence reads CANYLGGGNYGYTF.

For this clone: The missing CDR3 end, 3 residues past where the read stops, is filled in from the germline J gene. The chain recombines TRBV7-6 with TRBJ2-3; 10 positions match TRBD2. The CDR3 extends over 16 amino acids. The germline gives CDR1 SGHVS, CDR2 FNYEAQ. The sequenced part of the CDR3 DNA is TGTGCCAGCAGCTTAGCTCGGACTAGCGGACAAGAGACG. It yields the protein CASSLARTSGQET. The whole CDR3 protein reads CASSLARTSGQETQYF.

With regard to this clone: The observed sequence ends 3 residues before the CDR3 terminus, with the missing tail filled in from the germline J gene. The chain combines TRBV5-1 with TRBJ1-1; tentative D call: TRBD1 (5 bases). The V and J ends lost 4 bases and 4 bases respectively, with 11 bases between them. The CDR3 consists of 13 residues. In germline, CDR1 is SGHRS, CDR2 YFSETQ. The chain's CDR3 is CASSGGVTTEAFF. Incomplete CDR3 DNA: TGCGCCAGCAGCGGAGGGGTGACCACTGAA.

To note about this clone: The CDR3 end falls 3 residues outside the read, so it is completed with the germline J gene. V is TRBV19 and J is TRBJ2-2; TRBD2 matches 8 bases. V shed 10 bases, J shed 6 bases, and the junction held 10 bases outside the gene matches. CDR1 is LNHDA and CDR2 is SQIVND in the germline V gene (reference sequence). The CDR3 is 14 amino acids. Partial CDR3 DNA: TGTGCCACTCAACGGGGGGGGCCCCCCGGGGAG. It encodes CATQRGGPPGE. The CDR3 in full is CATQRGGPPGELFF.

In the case of this clone: The CDR3 extends 3 residues past the end of the read, so its final part is completed from the germline J gene. V gene TRBV12-5 combines with J gene TRBJ2-3, with D tentatively TRBD2 (5 bases). The V end lost 0 bases, the J end lost 0 bases, and 10 bases lay between the germline ends. CDR3 length equals 16 residues. Germline lookup yields CDR1 LGHNT and CDR2 FRNRAP. This CDR3 is CASGLVSGKSTDTQYF. CDR3 bases read: TGTGCTAGTGGTTTGGTATCGGGGAAAAGCACAGATACG.

About this clone itself: The sequenced fragment ends 3 residues before the CDR3 boundary, so the rest is inferred from the germline J gene. The chain links TRBV12-3 or TRBV12-4 to TRBJ2-5; D unresolved. The CDR3 loop spans 14 amino acids. Between the trimmed V and J ends, which lost 6 bases and 2 bases, there was a span of 13 bases. The CDR3 sequence: CASSDASYQETQYF. CDR3 DNA (partial): TGTGCCAGCAGCGACGCTAGTTATCAAGAGACC.

Partial CDR3 DNA: TGTGCCAGCAGTGGGACTAGCGGGGGTTTCTACAATGAG. Protein: CASSGTSGGFYNE. The full CDR3 protein is CASSGTSGGFYNEQFF. The genes are TRBV6-1 and TRBJ2-1; 13 bases match TRBD2. The read comes to an end 3 residues before the CDR3 does, leaving the germline J gene to fill in the end. V gave up 4 bases and J gave up 3 bases; unmatched junction bases: 3. The CDR3 is 16 residues long. Looked up from germline, CDR1 is MNHNS and CDR2 is SASEGT.

Note on this clone: The read stops 3 residues short of the end of the CDR3; the missing end is completed from the germline J gene. V is TRBV6-1 and J is TRBJ1-5, with 7 bases aligning to TRBD1. The V and J ends lost 4 bases and 1 base, in that order; junction bases with no gene match: 7. The germline gives CDR1 MNHNS, CDR2 SASEGT. The CDR3 is made up of 16 amino acids. Partial CDR3 DNA: TGTGCCAGCAGTGCTTCGACAGGGTCCAGCAATCAGCCC. It encodes CASSASTGSSNQP. The CDR3 in full is CASSASTGSSNQPQHF.

A remark on this clone: The read gets to within 3 residues of the CDR3 end, and the germline J gene fills in the rest. The rearrangement joins TRBV20-1 to TRBJ2-7; 9 bases match TRBD1. The V gene end was trimmed by 4 bases and the J gene end by 5 bases; junction bases not matched to a gene: 9. Germline lookup yields CDR1 DFQATT and CDR2 SNEGSKA (reference sequence). The CDR3 runs to 14 residues. The chain's CDR3 is CSATDRQGGNEQYF. CDR3 bases read: TGCAGTGCTACCGATCGACAGGGGGGAAACGAG.

About this clone: The read finishes 3 residues shy of the CDR3 end, and the germline J gene is used to complete it. The J gene is TRBJ1-1, the V gene TRBV5-1; possible D gene TRBD1, 6 bases. The CDR3 has 16 amino acids. CDR1 and CDR2 from the germline V gene are SGHRS and YFSETQ. The CDR3 sequence is CASSLVAGTSETEAFF. Incomplete CDR3 DNA: TGCGCCAGCAGCTTGGTCGCCGGGACATCAGAAACCGAA.

Points on this clone: The CDR3 end lies 3 residues beyond the end of the read and is filled in from the germline J gene. The V and J genes are TRBV7-2 and TRBJ2-3; a weak D match, TRBD2 (5 bases). Germline V lookup: CDR1 SGHTA, CDR2 FQGNSA. This CDR3 has 17 amino acids. The covered CDR3 bases are TGTGCAAGTCGCTTAGCGCGGGCAGCGGTGGGCACAGATACG. Translated, it gives CASRLARAAVGTDT. The full CDR3 protein is CASRLARAAVGTDTQYF.

CDR3 DNA, as far as it was read: TGTGCCAGCAATATAGCGGGGGCTGCGGGGGATGAG. It is translated as CASNIAGAAGDE. In full, the CDR3 is CASNIAGAAGDEQFF. J is TRBJ2-1 and V is TRBV2, with 9 bases identical to TRBD2. Sequencing ends 3 residues short of the CDR3 end; the germline J gene provides the rest. CDR1 and CDR2 (germline): SNHLY, FYNNEI. With 7 bases clipped from V and 8 bases from J, the junction kept 12 bases outside the gene matches. The CDR3 extends over 15 amino acids. Together with reference TRBV2 and TRBJ2-1, the CDR3 gives the full variable domain: EPEVTQTPSHQVTQMGQEVILRCVPISNHLYFYWYRQILGQKVEFLVSFYNNEISEKSEIFDDQFSVERPDGSNFTLKIRSTKLEDSAMYFCASNIAGAAGDEQFFGPGTRLTVL.

About this clone itself: The read comes to an end 3 residues before the CDR3 does, leaving the germline J gene to fill in the end. This chain connects TRBV7-2 to TRBJ1-2; D gene uncertain. The CDR3 has 14 amino acids. The germline V gene encodes CDR1 SGHTA and CDR2 FQGNSA. CDR3 DNA (partial): TGTGCCAGCAGCTTAGGGCTAGCGTTTGGGGAC. Its protein product is CASSLGLAFGD. The full CDR3 protein is CASSLGLAFGDYTF.

Regarding this clone: The read stops 3 residues short of the end of the CDR3; the missing end is completed from the germline J gene. This sequence joins TRBV11-2 and TRBJ2-3; possibly TRBD2 for D (6 bases). Germline loops: CDR1 SGHAT, CDR2 FQNNGV. The CDR3 spans 11 residues. The DNA read from the CDR3 is TGTGCCAGCAGCTCGGGGGAGACG. Protein: CASSSGET. The CDR3 in its entirety is CASSSGETQYF.